The entry that follows covers one TCR beta chain sequence. CDR1 is GTSNPN and CDR2 is SVGIG in the germline V gene (reference sequence). The CDR3 contains 13 residues. Trimming stripped 3 bases from V and 10 bases from J, with 19 bases between. A primer matching the constant region was used to make TCR beta cDNA from approximately 0.55 ug of total RNA. Libraries for TCR beta were built through three nested multiplex PCR rounds, which together made up a slightly modified ARM-PCR procedure. In the first two PCR rounds, TRBV1-TRBV30 forward primers were paired with a C-beta reverse primer, and each round lasted roughly 10 cycles. One entry per CDR3 protein, called by TCRdb with MiXCR from the multiplex PCR reads. Here the sample spans roughly 120,000 distinct CDR3 sequences, 60% to 75% being singletons. Each 20-30 mg portion of unsorted bulk tissue served as the source for co-extraction of RNA and DNA.

The data were obtained in a study of tumor-infiltrating lymphocytes in primary liver carcinoma. This chain connects TRBV30 to TRBJ2-7; the D gene is possibly TRBD2 (6 bases). The sequence was obtained from a woman in her fifties or sixties with primary liver carcinoma and hepatitis B virus infection. Sequenced material: liver tumor tissue from sampling region 3. Subset reported: tumor region T3, left-lateral pole. As DNA, the CDR3 is TGTGCCTGGAGGCGGCGGGGAGTCGAAGAACAGTACTTC. Its protein product is CAWRRRGVEEQYF.